This T cell receptor beta chain was identified during a study of technical replicates of blood from several donors. Profiled with immunoSEQ multiplex PCR; TCRdb holds only in-frame clones, not every one. The sample includes tens of thousands of clones, 85% to 95% of them seen just once. This CDR3 is 14 amino acids long. With 7 bases removed from V and 4 bases from J, the gap between germline ends came to 17 bases. Germline V gene data show CDR1 as GTSNPN and CDR2 as SVGIG (reference sequence). This sequence was found in a human donor in good health. Some clones in this sample may be carry-over from other donors' samples. The rearrangement links TRBV30 to TRBJ1-5; D ambiguous. The source material was PBMCs. This CDR3 is CASQDAGGNQPQHF. For the CDR3, the DNA is TGTGCCTCCCAAGACGCGGGCGGAAATCAGCCCCAGCATTTT.